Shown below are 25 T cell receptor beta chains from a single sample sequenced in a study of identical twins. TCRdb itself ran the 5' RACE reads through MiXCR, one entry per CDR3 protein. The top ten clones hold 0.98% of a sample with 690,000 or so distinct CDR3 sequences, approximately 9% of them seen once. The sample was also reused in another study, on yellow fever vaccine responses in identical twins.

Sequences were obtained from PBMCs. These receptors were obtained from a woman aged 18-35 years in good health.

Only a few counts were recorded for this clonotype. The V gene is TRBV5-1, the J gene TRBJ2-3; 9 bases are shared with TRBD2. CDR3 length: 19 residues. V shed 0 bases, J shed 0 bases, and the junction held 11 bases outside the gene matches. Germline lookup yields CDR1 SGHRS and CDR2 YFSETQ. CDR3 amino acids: CASSLVAGTSRTSTDTQYF. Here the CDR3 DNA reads TGCGCCAGCAGCTTGGTAGCTGGGACTAGCAGAACTAGCACAGATACGCAGTATTTT.

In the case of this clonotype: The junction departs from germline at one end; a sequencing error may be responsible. The CDR3 coding sequence is TGTGCGAGCAGCTTAAATGTGGGGGAGCAGTACTTC. This sequence encodes CASSLNVGEQYF. The gene calls are TRBV7-6 and TRBJ2-7; D not resolved. The CDR3 has 12 residues. The germline V gene encodes CDR1 SGHVS and CDR2 FNYEAQ.

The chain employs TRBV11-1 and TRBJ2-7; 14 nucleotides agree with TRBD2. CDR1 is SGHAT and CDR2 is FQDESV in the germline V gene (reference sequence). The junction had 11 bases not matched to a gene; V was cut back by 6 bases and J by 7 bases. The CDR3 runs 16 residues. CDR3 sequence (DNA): TGTGCCAGCAGAATCATTGGGGGACTAGCGGGGGAAGAGCAGTACTTC. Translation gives CASRIIGGLAGEEQYF.

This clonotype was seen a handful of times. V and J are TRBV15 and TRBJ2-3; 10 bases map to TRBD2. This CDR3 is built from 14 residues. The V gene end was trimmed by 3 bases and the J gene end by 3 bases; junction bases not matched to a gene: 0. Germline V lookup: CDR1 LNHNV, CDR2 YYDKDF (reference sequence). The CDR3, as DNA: TGTGCCACCAGCAGGACTAGCGGGACAGATACGCAGTATTTT. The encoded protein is CATSRTSGTDTQYF.

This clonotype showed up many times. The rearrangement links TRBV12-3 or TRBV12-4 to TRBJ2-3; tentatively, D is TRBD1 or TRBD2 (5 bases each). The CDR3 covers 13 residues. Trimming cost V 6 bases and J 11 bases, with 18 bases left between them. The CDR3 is CASSAGTTDRQYF. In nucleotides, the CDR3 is TGTGCCAGCAGCGCAGGGACCACCGACAGGCAGTATTTT.

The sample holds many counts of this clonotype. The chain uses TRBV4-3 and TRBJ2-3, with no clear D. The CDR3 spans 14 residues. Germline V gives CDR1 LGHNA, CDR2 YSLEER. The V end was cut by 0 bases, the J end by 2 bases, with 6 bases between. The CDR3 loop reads CASSQEGPTDTQYF. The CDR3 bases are TGCGCCAGCAGCCAAGAAGGCCCCACAGATACGCAGTATTTT.

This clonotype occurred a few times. The CDR3 is CASSQQAGGVTQYF. The CDR3 DNA reads as TGTGCCAGCAGCCAACAAGCGGGGGGAGTGACCCAGTACTTC. The chain couples TRBV3-1 to TRBJ2-5; 9 bases line up with TRBD2. V was clipped by 2 bases and J by 7 bases; unmatched bases: 5. This CDR3 has 14 amino acids. Per germline, CDR1 LGHDT and CDR2 YNNKEL (reference sequence).

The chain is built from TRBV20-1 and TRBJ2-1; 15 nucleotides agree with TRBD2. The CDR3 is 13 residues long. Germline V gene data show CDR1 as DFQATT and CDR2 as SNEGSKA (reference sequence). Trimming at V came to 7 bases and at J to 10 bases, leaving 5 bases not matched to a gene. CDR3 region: CSGTGLAGGEQFF. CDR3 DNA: TGCAGTGGTACGGGACTAGCGGGGGGCGAGCAGTTCTTC.

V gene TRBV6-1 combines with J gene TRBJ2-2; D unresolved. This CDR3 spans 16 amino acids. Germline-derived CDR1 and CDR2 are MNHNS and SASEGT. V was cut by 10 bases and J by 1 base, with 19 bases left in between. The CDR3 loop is CATGPQRTMNTGELFF. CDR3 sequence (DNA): TGTGCCACCGGTCCCCAACGGACGATGAACACCGGGGAGCTGTTTTTT.

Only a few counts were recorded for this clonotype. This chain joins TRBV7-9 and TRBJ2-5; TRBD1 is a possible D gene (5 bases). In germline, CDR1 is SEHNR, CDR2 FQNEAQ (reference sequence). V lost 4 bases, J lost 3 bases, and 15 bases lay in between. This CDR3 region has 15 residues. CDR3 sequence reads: CASSSTGRAKETQYF. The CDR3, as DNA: TGTGCCAGCAGCTCGACTGGCAGGGCGAAAGAGACCCAGTACTTC. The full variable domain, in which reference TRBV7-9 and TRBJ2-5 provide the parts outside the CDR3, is DTGVSQNPRHKITKRGQNVTFRCDPISEHNRLYWYRQTLGQGPEFLTYFQNEAQLEKSRLLSDRFSAERPKGSFSTLEIQRTEQGDSAMYLCASSSTGRAKETQYFGPGTRLLVL.

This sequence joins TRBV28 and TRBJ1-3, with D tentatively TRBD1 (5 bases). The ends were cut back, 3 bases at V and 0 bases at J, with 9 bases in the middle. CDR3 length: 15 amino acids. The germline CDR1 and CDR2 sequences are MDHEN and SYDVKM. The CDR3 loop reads CASSLWGDSGNTIYF. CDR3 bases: TGTGCCAGCAGTTTGTGGGGGGACTCTGGAAACACCATATATTTT.

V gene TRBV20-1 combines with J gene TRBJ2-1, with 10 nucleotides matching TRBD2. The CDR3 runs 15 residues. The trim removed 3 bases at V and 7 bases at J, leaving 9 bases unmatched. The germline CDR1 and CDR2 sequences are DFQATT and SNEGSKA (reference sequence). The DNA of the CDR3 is TGCAGTGCTAGGGACCTAGCGGGAGTGGAGAATGAGCAGTTCTTC. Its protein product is CSARDLAGVENEQFF.

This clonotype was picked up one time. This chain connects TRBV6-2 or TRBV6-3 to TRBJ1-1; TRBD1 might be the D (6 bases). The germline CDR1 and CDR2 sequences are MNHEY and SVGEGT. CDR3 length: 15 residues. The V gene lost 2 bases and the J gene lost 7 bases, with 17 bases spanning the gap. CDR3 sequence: CASSYPAEGVDEAFF. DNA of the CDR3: TGTGCCAGCAGTTACCCGGCCGAGGGGGTGGATGAAGCTTTCTTT.

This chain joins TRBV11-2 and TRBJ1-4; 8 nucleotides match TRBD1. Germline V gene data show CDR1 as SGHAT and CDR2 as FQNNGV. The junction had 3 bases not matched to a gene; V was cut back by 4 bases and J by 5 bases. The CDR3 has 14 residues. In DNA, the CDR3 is TGTGCCAGCAGCTCCCGGGACAGGAATGAAAAACTGTTTTTT. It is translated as CASSSRDRNEKLFF.

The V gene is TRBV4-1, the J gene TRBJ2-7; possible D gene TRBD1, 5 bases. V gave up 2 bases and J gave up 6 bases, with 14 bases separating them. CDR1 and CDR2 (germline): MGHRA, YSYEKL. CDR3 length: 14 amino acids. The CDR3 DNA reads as TGCGCCAGCAGCCAACCCTTTGACAGATCCGAGCAGTACTTC. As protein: CASSQPFDRSEQYF.

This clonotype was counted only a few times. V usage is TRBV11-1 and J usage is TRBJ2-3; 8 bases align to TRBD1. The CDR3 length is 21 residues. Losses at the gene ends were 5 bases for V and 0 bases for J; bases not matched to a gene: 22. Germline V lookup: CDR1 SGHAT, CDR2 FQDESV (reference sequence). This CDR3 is CASSQLRLDRAAESSTDTQYF. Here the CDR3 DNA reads TGTGCCAGCAGCCAGCTCCGGTTGGACAGGGCGGCGGAGAGTAGCACAGATACGCAGTATTTT.

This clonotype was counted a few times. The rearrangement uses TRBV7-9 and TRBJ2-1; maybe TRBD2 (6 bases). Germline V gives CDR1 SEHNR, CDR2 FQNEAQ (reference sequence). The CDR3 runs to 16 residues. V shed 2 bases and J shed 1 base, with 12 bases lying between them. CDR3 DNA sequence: TGTGCCAGCAGCTTATTCGGGACTCTTTCCTACAATGAGCAGTTCTTC. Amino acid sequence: CASSLFGTLSYNEQFF.

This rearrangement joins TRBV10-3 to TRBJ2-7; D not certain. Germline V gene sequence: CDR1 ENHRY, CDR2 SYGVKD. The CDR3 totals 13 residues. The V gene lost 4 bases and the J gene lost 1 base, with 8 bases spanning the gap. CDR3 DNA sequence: TGTGCCATCAGTGGCATAGGGTCCTACGAGCAGTACTTC. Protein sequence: CAISGIGSYEQYF.

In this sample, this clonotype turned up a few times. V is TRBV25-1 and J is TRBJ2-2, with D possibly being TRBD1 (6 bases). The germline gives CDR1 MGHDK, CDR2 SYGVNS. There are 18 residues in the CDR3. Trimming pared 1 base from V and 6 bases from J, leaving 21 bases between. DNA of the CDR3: TGTGCCAGCAGTGAATTTCAGGCAACAGGGAGTCGGGCCGGGGAGCTGTTTTTT. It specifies CASSEFQATGSRAGELFF.

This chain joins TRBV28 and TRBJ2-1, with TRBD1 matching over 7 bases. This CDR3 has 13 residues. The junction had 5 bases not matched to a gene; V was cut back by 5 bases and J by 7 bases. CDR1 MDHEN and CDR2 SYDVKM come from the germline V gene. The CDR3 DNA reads TGTGCCAGCAGTCTGGACAGGCTGAATGAGCAGTTCTTC. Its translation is CASSLDRLNEQFF.

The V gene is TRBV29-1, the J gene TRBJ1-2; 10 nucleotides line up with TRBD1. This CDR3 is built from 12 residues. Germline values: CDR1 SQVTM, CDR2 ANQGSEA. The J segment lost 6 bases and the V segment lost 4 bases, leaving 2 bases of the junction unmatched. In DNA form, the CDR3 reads TGCAGCGTTGGGGGACAGGGGAATGGCTACACCTTC. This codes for CSVGGQGNGYTF.

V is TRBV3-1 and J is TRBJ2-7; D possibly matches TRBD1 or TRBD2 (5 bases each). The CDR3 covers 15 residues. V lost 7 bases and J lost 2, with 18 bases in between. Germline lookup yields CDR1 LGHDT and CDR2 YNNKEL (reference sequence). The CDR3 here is CASNGNLGPPYEQYF. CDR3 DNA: TGTGCCAGCAACGGAAACCTGGGACCACCCTACGAGCAGTACTTC.

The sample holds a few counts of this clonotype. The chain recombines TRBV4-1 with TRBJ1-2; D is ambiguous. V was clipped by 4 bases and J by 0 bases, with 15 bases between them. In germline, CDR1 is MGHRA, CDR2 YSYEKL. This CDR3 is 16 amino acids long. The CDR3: CASSPSGQSTNYGYTF. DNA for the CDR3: TGCGCCAGCAGCCCCTCCGGTCAGTCAACTAACTATGGCTACACCTTC.

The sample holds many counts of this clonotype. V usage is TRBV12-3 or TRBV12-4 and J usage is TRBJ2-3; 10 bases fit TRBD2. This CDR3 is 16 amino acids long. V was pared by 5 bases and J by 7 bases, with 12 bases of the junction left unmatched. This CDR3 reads CASSLNGAGGRNTQYF. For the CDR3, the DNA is TGTGCCAGCAGTCTCAACGGAGCGGGGGGGCGGAATACGCAGTATTTT.

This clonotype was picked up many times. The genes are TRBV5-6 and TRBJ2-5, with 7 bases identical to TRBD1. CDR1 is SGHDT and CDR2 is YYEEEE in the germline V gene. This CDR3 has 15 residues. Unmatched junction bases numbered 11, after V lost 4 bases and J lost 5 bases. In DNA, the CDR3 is TGTGCCAGCAGCCTCAGGACAGGCGAGGGGGAGACCCAGTACTTC. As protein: CASSLRTGEGETQYF. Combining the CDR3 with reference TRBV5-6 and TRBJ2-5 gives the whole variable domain DAGVTQSPTHLIKTRGQQVTLRCSPKSGHDTVSWYQQALGQGPQFIFQYYEEEERQRGNFPDRFSGHQFPNYSSELNVNALLLGDSALYLCASSLRTGEGETQYFGPGTRLLVL.